This TCR beta chain was profiled in a study of T cell responses to AZD1222 COVID-19 vaccine. Across the whole study: Pooling of second doses given at about 4 or about 12 weeks was done. Study-wide results and limits: White British people made up most donors, females outnumbered males, and clonal diversity was possibly underestimated. Increases in Spike-specific TCR breadth and depth were seen after two AZD1222 doses. Vaccine-related CD4 TCRs covered spike, predominating at 160-218 and 743-854.

Sequencing used immunoSEQ multiplex PCR; TCRdb keeps in-frame clones, though not all of them. The repertoire holds roughly 140,000 clones, about nine tenths seen once, with approximately 2.1% in the top ten. To note about this clone: Its matching antigen is unknown.

Sample: peripheral blood, taken on day 0 of AZD1222 vaccination. The sequence came from an adult in good health.

The CDR3, as DNA: TGTGCCTGGAGTGTACGCGGGGAGTCACCCCTCCACTTT. Residues: CAWSVRGESPLHF. This chain links TRBV30 with TRBJ1-6; D gene uncertain. V was pared by 0 bases and J by 10 bases, with 10 bases between. Germline V CDR1 and CDR2: GTSNPN, SVGIG (reference sequence). This CDR3 contains 13 residues.